Shown below are 26 T cell receptor beta chains from a single sample sequenced in a study of cytotoxic CD8 clonotypes in ibrutinib-treated CLL. The table came from immunoSEQ multiplex PCR; TCRdb's copy has only in-frame clones and leaves some out. Found here are about 300,000 clones, approximately 79% of them singletons; the top ten hold around 6%. This sample comprised PBMCs, obtained at disease progression, from a patient treated with ibrutinib. These receptors came from a human donor with chronic lymphocytic leukemia.

V and J are TRBV7-6 and TRBJ1-2, with a possible D match to TRBD1 (6 bases). Trimming stripped 2 bases from V and 6 bases from J, with 16 bases between. The CDR3 is made up of 15 amino acids. Per the germline V gene, CDR1 is SGHVS and CDR2 is FNYEAQ. The CDR3 loop reads CASSLSRSGANGYTF. DNA of the CDR3: TGTGCCAGCAGCTTATCCCGGTCAGGGGCGAATGGCTACACCTTC. The full variable domain, completed using reference TRBV7-6 and TRBJ1-2, is GAGVSQSPRYKVTKRGQDVALRCDPISGHVSLYWYRQALGQGPEFLTYFNYEAQQDKSGLPNDRFSAERPEGSISTLTIQRTEQRDSAMYRCASSLSRSGANGYTFGSGTRLTVV.

The chain recombines TRBV9 with TRBJ2-1; 9 bases line up with TRBD2. The V segment lost 3 bases and the J segment 4 bases; nucleotides outside the gene matches: 5. The CDR3 totals 15 residues. Germline V gives CDR1 SGDLS, CDR2 YYNGEE. The CDR3 nucleotides read TGTGCCAGCAGCGGAATAGCGGGAGAGTACAATGAGCAGTTCTTC. It translates to CASSGIAGEYNEQFF.

As DNA, the CDR3 is TGTGCCAGCAGTGGAAACAGGGGGCGCTATGGCTACACCTTC. It codes for CASSGNRGRYGYTF. This chain uses TRBV2 with TRBJ1-2; TRBD1 matches 9 bases. The CDR3 sequence is 14 residues long. V was pared by 4 bases and J by 4 bases, with 4 bases of the junction left unmatched. CDR1 and CDR2 from the germline V gene are SNHLY and FYNNEI.

The chain recombines TRBV4-3 with TRBJ2-3; 10 nucleotides line up with TRBD1. CDR3 length equals 16 residues. Trimming took 4 bases from V and 2 from J; bases not matched to a gene: 6. Germline lookup yields CDR1 LGHNA and CDR2 YSLEER. This CDR3 is CASSPWGQGSTDTQYF. The CDR3 DNA reads as TGCGCCAGCAGCCCCTGGGGACAGGGGTCCACAGATACGCAGTATTTT.

The chain employs TRBV2 and TRBJ2-7; TRBD1 matches at 8 bases. The CDR3 runs to 14 residues. V shed 3 bases and J 3 bases; nucleotides not matched to a gene: 4. Per germline, CDR1 SNHLY and CDR2 FYNNEI. Here the CDR3 reads CASSDRQGNYEQYF. The CDR3 DNA reads as TGTGCCAGCAGTGACCGACAGGGGAACTACGAGCAGTACTTC.

The rearrangement links TRBV7-6 to TRBJ1-2; no definite D call. Trimming pared 4 bases from V and 6 bases from J, leaving 12 bases between. CDR3 length: 13 residues. CDR1 and CDR2 (germline): SGHVS, FNYEAQ. This CDR3 reads CASSSGASDGYTF. The CDR3 DNA is TGTGCCAGCAGCTCAGGAGCCTCGGATGGCTACACCTTC. Looking up the rest from reference TRBV7-6 and TRBJ1-2 gives the full variable domain: GAGVSQSPRYKVTKRGQDVALRCDPISGHVSLYWYRQALGQGPEFLTYFNYEAQQDKSGLPNDRFSAERPEGSISTLTIQRTEQRDSAMYRCASSSGASDGYTFGSGTRLTVV.

V usage is TRBV29-1 and J usage is TRBJ2-1; a possible D gene is TRBD1 (5 bases). The CDR3 runs 16 residues. In germline, CDR1 is SQVTM, CDR2 ANQGSEA. V shed 2 bases and J shed 3 bases, with 17 bases lying between them. CDR3 protein: CSVERLGPDFYNEQFF. The CDR3 DNA reads as TGCAGCGTTGAACGCCTGGGGCCCGATTTCTACAATGAGCAGTTCTTC.

This clone occurred a few times. The V gene is TRBV12-5, the J gene TRBJ2-2; D gene ambiguous. Looked up from germline, CDR1 is LGHNT and CDR2 is FRNRAP. This CDR3 has 16 residues. The ends were cut back, 5 bases at V and 13 bases at J, with 26 bases in the middle. This CDR3 is CASGHKFFESSFGLFF. The CDR3 region has the DNA TGTGCTAGTGGTCACAAGTTCTTTGAGTCTTCTTTCGGGCTGTTTTTT.

The J gene is TRBJ2-7, the V gene TRBV2; 11 positions agree with TRBD1. Germline-derived CDR1 and CDR2 are SNHLY and FYNNEI. The CDR3 sequence is 11 residues long. Trimming removed 8 bases from V and 6 bases from J; junction bases left unmatched: 0. This chain's CDR3 is CASGTGGEQYF. DNA of the CDR3: TGTGCCAGCGGGACAGGGGGCGAGCAGTACTTC.

The gene calls are TRBV9 and TRBJ1-2; 9 bases are shared with TRBD1. This CDR3 is 15 amino acids long. Germline assignment: CDR1 SGDLS and CDR2 YYNGEE. V shed 1 base, J shed 5 bases, and the junction held 6 bases outside the gene matches. The CDR3 reads CASSVSRTGAYGYTF. CDR3 DNA: TGTGCCAGCAGCGTATCACGGACAGGGGCGTATGGCTACACCTTC.

This chain uses TRBV14 with TRBJ1-3, with 7 nucleotides matching TRBD1. Germline loops: CDR1 SGHDN, CDR2 FVKESK. The CDR3 loop spans 14 amino acids. The V and J ends lost 4 bases and 4 bases, in that order; junction bases with no gene match: 4. The CDR3 DNA reads as TGTGCCAGCAGCCGGCAGGGGGGCGGAAACACCATATATTTT. This sequence encodes CASSRQGGGNTIYF.

V usage is TRBV5-4 and J usage is TRBJ2-4; maybe TRBD2 (6 bases). Germline CDR1 and CDR2: SGHNT and YYREEE (reference sequence). CDR3 length equals 17 residues. Trimming pared 2 bases from V and 0 bases from J, leaving 15 bases between. The CDR3 loop is CASSFGSGLRAKNIQYF. The CDR3 DNA reads as TGTGCCAGCAGCTTCGGTAGCGGCCTAAGAGCCAAAAACATTCAGTACTTC.

The CDR3: CASSLRTTTDTQYF. The CDR3 nucleotides read TGTGCCAGCAGTTTAAGGACAACCACAGATACGCAGTATTTT. The chain employs TRBV28 and TRBJ2-3; TRBD1 might be the D (5 bases). Germline CDR1 reads MDHEN; CDR2 reads SYDVKM. The CDR3 contains 14 residues. With 2 bases removed from V and 2 bases from J, the gap between germline ends came to 8 bases.

This clone appeared once. V gene TRBV28 combines with J gene TRBJ1-2; 8 positions match TRBD1. Germline CDR1 is MDHEN and CDR2 is SYDVKM. The CDR3 runs 15 residues. J was trimmed by 5 bases and V by 5 bases; bases with no gene match: 10. The chain's CDR3 is CASSPWTGREYGYTF. DNA for the CDR3: TGTGCCAGCAGTCCATGGACAGGGAGGGAGTATGGCTACACCTTC.

This sequence joins TRBV6-5 and TRBJ2-1, with D perhaps being TRBD1 or TRBD2 (5 bases each). Germline CDR1 is MNHEY and CDR2 is SVGAGI. The CDR3 extends over 15 amino acids. The V and J ends lost 2 bases and 0 bases respectively, with 8 bases between them. CDR3 loop: CASSYKGSSYNEQFF. The CDR3 DNA follows: TGTGCCAGCAGTTACAAGGGGAGCTCCTACAATGAGCAGTTCTTC.

CDR3 sequence: CASRRVGVSYEQYF. Here the CDR3 DNA reads TGTGCCAGCAGACGAGTAGGGGTCTCCTACGAGCAGTACTTC. The chain couples TRBV6-6 to TRBJ2-7, with D maybe TRBD1 (5 bases). The CDR3 is made up of 14 amino acids. Germline V CDR1 and CDR2: MNHNY, SVGAGI (reference sequence). Trimming stripped 6 bases from V and 0 bases from J, with 12 bases between.

The CDR3 DNA follows: TGTGCCAGCAGCGAAATAACGGGCCGGGTGTACAATGAGCAGTTCTTC. It specifies CASSEITGRVYNEQFF. The J gene is TRBJ2-1, the V gene TRBV5-6; D is undetermined. The CDR3 is 16 amino acids. Germline CDR1 reads SGHDT; CDR2 reads YYEEEE. Trimming stripped 4 bases from V and 4 bases from J, with 18 bases between.

In its sample, this clone was seen a few times. The chain carries TRBV19 and TRBJ1-2, with 10 positions matching TRBD1. Germline V gene sequence: CDR1 LNHDA, CDR2 SQIVND (reference sequence). V was pared by 7 bases and J by 4 bases, with 9 bases of the junction left unmatched. The CDR3 runs to 15 residues. In DNA, the CDR3 is TGTGCCAGTAACCCGGACAGGGGGGACTTCTATGGCTACACCTTC. Encoded protein: CASNPDRGDFYGYTF.

J is TRBJ2-1 and V is TRBV27; the D is unclear. Trimming pared 6 bases from V and 5 bases from J, leaving 17 bases between. The CDR3 length is 15 residues. Germline V gives CDR1 MNHEY, CDR2 SMNVEV (reference sequence). The DNA for the CDR3 is TGTGCCAGCAGCCTCTCAGGCAGGCCGAACAATGAGCAGTTCTTC. Encoded protein: CASSLSGRPNNEQFF.

The V gene is TRBV9, the J gene TRBJ2-7; D is uncertain. V was pared by 2 bases and J by 2 bases, with 14 bases between. The CDR3 is 15 residues long. The germline gives CDR1 SGDLS, CDR2 YYNGEE. CDR3 coding DNA: TGTGCCAGCAGCGTGAAGGGCTCGACGCCCTACGAGCAGTACTTC. Translating it yields CASSVKGSTPYEQYF.

V is TRBV10-3 and J is TRBJ2-5, with D tentatively TRBD1 (6 bases). V was trimmed by 2 bases and J by 5 bases, leaving 21 bases between them. Germline V gene data show CDR1 as ENHRY and CDR2 as SYGVKD. CDR3 size: 17 residues. DNA of the CDR3: TGTGCCATCAGTGAGCTGCGCGCCAGGGGCTTGGGGGAGACCCAGTACTTC. Residues: CAISELRARGLGETQYF.

This sequence joins TRBV27 and TRBJ1-4; D gene ambiguous. CDR1 and CDR2 from the germline V gene are MNHEY and SMNVEV (reference sequence). V shed 4 bases and J shed 0 bases, with 0 bases lying between them. CDR3 size: 12 residues. The CDR3 here is CASSSTNEKLFF. The CDR3 DNA reads as TGTGCCAGCAGTTCAACTAATGAAAAACTGTTTTTT.

This clone occurred a few times. The CDR3 here is CASSSYRESHGYTF. CDR3 nucleotide sequence: TGCGCCAGCAGCTCATACAGGGAGTCCCATGGCTACACCTTC. The chain recombines TRBV5-1 with TRBJ1-2, with a possible D match to TRBD1 (6 bases). Germline CDR1 SGHRS, CDR2 YFSETQ. CDR3 size: 14 residues. V lost 3 bases to trimming and J lost 6 bases, with 15 bases between them.

The V call is TRBV18, the J call TRBJ2-7, with 9 nucleotides matching TRBD1. The germline gives CDR1 KGHSH, CDR2 LQKENI. V was clipped by 2 bases and J by 4 bases; unmatched bases: 6. This CDR3 has 15 amino acids. In DNA, the CDR3 is TGTGCCAGCTCACCATCTACAGGGGGCTTTTACGAGCAGTACTTC. It encodes CASSPSTGGFYEQYF.

The chain joins TRBV19 to TRBJ1-5; TRBD1 might be the D (5 bases). The germline V gene encodes CDR1 LNHDA and CDR2 SQIVND (reference sequence). The CDR3 is made up of 15 amino acids. V dropped 5 bases and J dropped 3 bases, with 14 bases sitting between them. The CDR3 is CASSPLTAPNQPQHF. The DNA of the CDR3 is TGTGCCAGTAGTCCCTTGACAGCCCCCAATCAGCCCCAGCATTTT.

This chain connects TRBV14 to TRBJ2-2; D may be TRBD1 (6 bases). CDR3 length equals 16 residues. V was trimmed by 1 base and J by 0 bases, leaving 9 bases between them. CDR1 and CDR2 from the germline V gene are SGHDN and FVKESK. Written as DNA, the CDR3 is TGTGCCAGCAGCCAAGTGCAGGGGACGAACACCGGGGAGCTGTTTTTT. Protein product: CASSQVQGTNTGELFF.